These 13 T cell receptor beta chains were all obtained from the same sample, sequenced in a study of blood T cell repertoires in COVID-19. Only in-frame clones appear in the TCRdb table, and some are missing; sequencing was by immunoSEQ multiplex PCR. The profile covers 150,000 to 200,000 clones, with 70% to 85% appearing a single time and roughly 7% taken by the ten largest. The material sequenced was peripheral blood. The receptor set was obtained from a human donor in a cohort sampled during active COVID-19.

This chain uses TRBV6-6 with TRBJ2-2; 9 positions match TRBD1. The germline gives CDR1 MNHNY, CDR2 SVGAGI (reference sequence). The CDR3 is 17 residues long. The V segment lost 6 bases and the J segment 6 bases; nucleotides outside the gene matches: 14. Here the CDR3 DNA reads TGTGCCAGCAGACGACTATATGGGACAGGGAATTCCGGGGAGCTGTTTTTT. It specifies CASRRLYGTGNSGELFF.

This clone was detected only once. The genes are TRBV19 and TRBJ1-5, with D possibly matching TRBD1 (6 bases). Germline V gene data show CDR1 as LNHDA and CDR2 as SQIVND (reference sequence). V was clipped by 7 bases and J by 4 bases, with 20 bases between them. The CDR3 is 16 amino acids. The CDR3 sequence is CASTRTGQRLNQPQHF. The CDR3 DNA reads TGTGCCAGTACCCGAACGGGACAACGATTAAATCAGCCCCAGCATTTT.

This clone was seen only once. The chain uses TRBV19 and TRBJ2-5, with TRBD1 matching over 7 bases. Germline loops: CDR1 LNHDA, CDR2 SQIVND (reference sequence). V dropped 0 bases and J dropped 4; count of bases not matched to a gene: 29. This CDR3 has 23 amino acids. CDR3 sequence reads: CASSIDPPGSADRTGPIRETQYF. The DNA of the CDR3 is TGTGCCAGTAGTATAGATCCGCCAGGGAGCGCGGACAGGACCGGCCCAATCCGAGAGACCCAGTACTTC.

The chain couples TRBV2 to TRBJ1-6; D gene unclear. In germline, CDR1 is SNHLY, CDR2 FYNNEI. This CDR3 spans 13 amino acids. V lost 2 bases and J lost 10, with 9 bases in between. The CDR3 spells CASSESMRSPLHF. The CDR3 region has the DNA TGTGCCAGCAGTGAATCTATGAGGTCACCCCTCCACTTT.

V is TRBV7-3 and J is TRBJ1-1; D might be TRBD1 (6 bases). The CDR3 extends over 13 amino acids. CDR1 and CDR2 (germline): SGHTA, FQGTGA. The V end was cut by 2 bases, the J end by 5 bases, with 9 bases between. The CDR3 loop is CASSLQGFTEAFF. As DNA, the CDR3 is TGTGCCAGCAGCTTACAGGGGTTTACTGAAGCTTTCTTT.

The rearrangement uses TRBV19 and TRBJ1-1; 8 nucleotides agree with TRBD1. Germline trimming cut 5 bases from V and 6 bases from J; bases unmatched to any gene: 5. Germline V gene lookup returns CDR1 LNHDA and CDR2 SQIVND (reference sequence). The CDR3 spans 13 residues. The CDR3 reads CASSATGGSEAFF. The CDR3 bases are TGTGCCAGTAGTGCCACAGGGGGGTCTGAAGCTTTCTTT.

The chain joins TRBV5-4 to TRBJ2-5; a possible D gene is TRBD2 (5 bases). With 3 bases removed from V and 5 bases from J, the gap between germline ends came to 20 bases. The germline V gene has CDR1 SGHNT and CDR2 YYREEE (reference sequence). This CDR3 region has 16 residues. CDR3 sequence (DNA): TGTGCCAGCAGCTCCGATACTAGAGCGGAGAGGGAGACCCAGTACTTC. Translation gives CASSSDTRAERETQYF.

The V and J genes are TRBV7-5 and TRBJ2-3; the tabulated D call, TRBD1, remains unverified against the DNA. TRBV7-5 is flagged as a pseudogene. CDR3 length equals 15 residues. CDR3 region: CVRSKTGEITDTQYF. The CDR3 DNA sequence: TGTGTCAGAAGCAAGACAGGGGAAATTACAGATACGCAGTATTTT.

The V gene is TRBV7-9, the J gene TRBJ2-7; TRBD2 might be the D (5 bases). The CDR3 length is 19 residues. Per the germline V gene, CDR1 is SEHNR and CDR2 is FQNEAQ (reference sequence). Trimming stripped 5 bases from V and 0 bases from J, with 26 bases between. CDR3: CASSPTERSGLRGSYEQYF. The CDR3 region has the DNA TGTGCCAGCAGCCCTACGGAGAGGTCCGGCCTCCGGGGCTCCTACGAGCAGTACTTC.

The chain uses TRBV3-1 (or the pseudogene TRBV3-2) and TRBJ2-1; D ambiguous. V was shortened by 4 bases and J by 8 bases, with 6 bases between the two germline ends. Germline V gives CDR1 LGHDT, CDR2 YNNKEL (reference sequence). The CDR3 extends over 11 amino acids. CDR3 coding DNA: TGTGCCAGCAGCCTCCGTGATGAGCAGTTCTTC. Translating it yields CASSLRDEQFF.

The chain uses TRBV3-1 (or the pseudogene TRBV3-2) and TRBJ2-5; a possible D gene is TRBD2 (5 bases). The CDR3 is 12 residues long. Trimming took off 6 bases at V and 7 bases at J, with 12 bases between the two ends. The germline gives CDR1 LGHDT, CDR2 YNNKEL (reference sequence). This chain's CDR3 is CASRNPLATQYF. Written as DNA, the CDR3 is TGTGCCAGCAGGAATCCTCTAGCGACCCAGTACTTC.

This clone appeared a single time. This chain links TRBV13 with TRBJ2-7; 7 nucleotides align to TRBD2. CDR1 and CDR2 from the germline V gene are PRHDT and FYEKMQ (reference sequence). With V trimmed by 5 bases and J by 4 bases, 11 bases remained unmatched. CDR3 length: 15 residues. The CDR3 sequence is CASSLIGRGGYEQYF. The DNA of the CDR3 is TGTGCCAGCAGCCTTATAGGGAGGGGCGGATACGAGCAGTACTTC.

The chain has TRBV6-6 and TRBJ1-1, with TRBD1 identical over 7 bases. The CDR3 is made up of 14 amino acids. The germline gives CDR1 MNHNY, CDR2 SVGAGI (reference sequence). V lost 8 bases and J lost 3; bases outside the gene matches: 9. CDR3 bases: TGTGCCAGCCCGAGGGGGCTTGGGGACACTGAAGCTTTCTTT. Translated, it gives CASPRGLGDTEAFF.